The 10 T cell receptor beta chains below come from one sample, sequenced in a study of cytotoxic CD8 clonotypes in ibrutinib-treated CLL. Clones were read by immunoSEQ multiplex PCR, and TCRdb kept only the in-frame ones, dropping some. The data hold around 150,000 clones, with roughly 77% observed a single time. The source was PBMCs, collected after 12 months of ibrutinib treatment. These receptors were obtained from a human donor with chronic lymphocytic leukemia.

CDR3 residues: CASGETDTQYF. In DNA, the CDR3 is TGTGCTAGTGGCGAGACAGATACGCAGTATTTT. The chain carries TRBV12-5 and TRBJ2-3, with no clear D. The CDR3 is 11 residues long. V dropped 6 bases and J dropped 3 bases, with 4 bases sitting between them. Germline CDR1 and CDR2: LGHNT and FRNRAP.

The chain is built from TRBV7-7 and TRBJ2-1; 7 bases are shared with TRBD1. Germline assignment: CDR1 SSHAT and CDR2 FNYEAQ (reference sequence). This CDR3 spans 15 amino acids. V shed 6 bases and J 0 bases; nucleotides not matched to a gene: 5. CDR3 nucleotide sequence: TGTGCCAGCAGTTTGGACAGGAGCTCCTACAATGAGCAGTTCTTC. Translation gives CASSLDRSSYNEQFF.

This sequence joins TRBV7-2 and TRBJ2-7; D not certain. This CDR3 contains 17 residues. The germline V and J ends were trimmed by 2 bases and 1 base, with 18 bases remaining between them. Germline-derived CDR1 and CDR2 are SGHTA and FQGNSA. The CDR3 loop reads CASSLWLSYSSSYEQYF. CDR3 DNA sequence: TGTGCCAGCAGCTTATGGTTAAGCTACTCTAGTTCCTACGAGCAGTACTTC.

The chain employs TRBV16 and TRBJ1-1; D is uncertain. The V end lost 4 bases, the J end lost 4 bases, and 13 bases lay between the germline ends. CDR1 and CDR2 from the germline V gene are KGHSY and FQNENV. CDR3 length equals 14 residues. Here the CDR3 DNA reads TGTGCCAGCAGCCGGCGTGGGGAGACCACTGAAGCTTTCTTT. It is translated as CASSRRGETTEAFF.

In this sample, this clone turned up once. The V gene is TRBV2, the J gene TRBJ1-1, with 8 bases aligning to TRBD1. Trimming removed 6 bases from V and 6 bases from J; junction bases left unmatched: 6. There are 13 residues in the CDR3. Germline V CDR1 and CDR2: SNHLY, FYNNEI. This chain's CDR3 is CASRLTGDPEAFF. CDR3 DNA: TGTGCCAGCAGGTTGACAGGGGACCCTGAAGCTTTCTTT.

This clone showed up just a few times. V is TRBV7-2 and J is TRBJ1-1; 7 nucleotides match TRBD1. V shed 5 bases, J shed 3 bases, and the junction held 6 bases outside the gene matches. CDR3 length equals 14 residues. Germline CDR1 and CDR2: SGHTA and FQGNSA. In nucleotides, the CDR3 is TGTGCCAGCAGCACCCCTGGACAGGACACTGAAGCTTTCTTT. This translates into CASSTPGQDTEAFF.

The V call is TRBV6-5, the J call TRBJ2-7; D unresolved. This CDR3 contains 12 residues. Trimming stripped 5 bases from V and 9 bases from J, with 14 bases between. The germline gives CDR1 MNHEY, CDR2 SVGAGI. CDR3 residues: CASSEAATPQYF. CDR3 sequence (DNA): TGTGCCAGCAGTGAAGCAGCGACTCCGCAGTACTTC.

To note about this clone: An end of the junction differs from the germline gene, which may be a read error. The V call is TRBV27, the J call TRBJ2-7; TRBD1 or TRBD2 may be the D gene (5 bases each). Germline V gene sequence: CDR1 MNHEY, CDR2 SMNVEV (reference sequence). This CDR3 is built from 14 residues. In DNA, the CDR3 is TGTGCCGGCAGTTTAGAGGGACCTAGACACGAGCAGTACTTC. Translation gives CAGSLEGPRHEQYF.

The chain is built from TRBV4-2 and TRBJ2-1; 7 bases line up with TRBD1. Germline V lookup: CDR1 LGHNA, CDR2 YNFKEQ. The CDR3 is 17 amino acids. The trim removed 1 base at V and 6 bases at J, leaving 12 bases unmatched. CDR3 DNA sequence: TGTGCCAGCAGCCAAGTCGGACAGGTTGCGATGGGCAATGAGCAGTTCTTC. The encoded protein is CASSQVGQVAMGNEQFF.

The J gene is TRBJ1-1, the V gene TRBV6-1; no firm D call. There are 12 residues in the CDR3. The germline gives CDR1 MNHNS, CDR2 SASEGT. Between the trimmed V and J ends, which lost 5 bases and 3 bases, there was a span of 7 bases. The CDR3: CASSLVDTEAFF. As DNA, the CDR3 is TGTGCCAGCAGTTTGGTGGACACTGAAGCTTTCTTT.